These T cell receptor beta chains were read from a single sample in a study of shared clonotypes between healthy human individuals. Measured with immunoSEQ multiplex PCR; TCRdb has only the in-frame clones, and not every one. The data hold about 2.1 million clones, with around 93% observed a single time. The specimen sequenced was naive CD8+ T cells from PBMCs. The source is a man aged 18 to 30 in good health. Some clones in this sample may be carry-over from other donors' samples. The CDR3 runs from the conserved cysteine through the conserved F or W. Fields, in order: clone size, J gene, CDR3 length, V gene, D gene, CDR3 DNA, CDR3 protein. D genes are given only for firm matches. Expanded clones are given a class, and other clones once, few, many or no size at all.

.,TRBJ2-5,17,TRBV7-9,.,TGTGCCAGCAGCCCCGTTCTGAGGCAGAAGAGCGGGGAGACCCAGTACTTC,CASSPVLRQKSGETQYF
once,TRBJ1-2,17,TRBV28,TRBD1,TGTGCCAGCAGTTGGCGCCGGGGACAGGGTATGAACTATGGCTACACCTTC,CASSWRRGQGMNYGYTF
.,TRBJ2-1,16,TRBV13,TRBD2,TGTGCCAGCAGCCTAACTACCAGCGGGACCTACAATGAGCAGTTCTTC,CASSLTTSGTYNEQFF
.,TRBJ2-7,13,TRBV19,.,TGTGCCAGTAGTTTCGGGCCGATCTACGAGCAGTACTTC,CASSFGPIYEQYF
.,TRBJ2-7,13,TRBV2,.,TGTGCCAGCAGTGAGGGGCAGAACTACGAGCAGTACTTC,CASSEGQNYEQYF
.,TRBJ2-1,15,TRBV5-6,TRBD2,TGTGCCAGCAGCGAGACTAGCGGGAGTTACAATGAGCAGTTCTTC,CASSETSGSYNEQFF
.,TRBJ1-2,14,TRBV29-1,.,TGCAGCGTTCAAGTCGACGGGTCAAACTATGGCTACACCTTC,CSVQVDGSNYGYTF
once,TRBJ2-7,15,TRBV4-3,TRBD1,TGCGCCAGCAGCCAGGACCGGGACAGCTCCTACGAGCAGTACTTC,CASSQDRDSSYEQYF
.,TRBJ2-3,14,TRBV5-6,.,TGTGCCAGCAGCTTTGGGACTTACACAGATACGCAGTATTTT,CASSFGTYTDTQYF
once,TRBJ2-6,16,TRBV7-9,.,TGTGCCAGCAGCCCTGCGATGCGGTCTGGGGCCAACGTCCTGACTTTC,CASSPAMRSGANVLTF
.,TRBJ2-5,13,TRBV11-3,.,TGTGCCAGCAGCCGGGGGCTACGGGAGACCCAGTACTTC,CASSRGLRETQYF
.,TRBJ1-4,12,TRBV15,.,TGTGCCACCAGCAGAGACGGCGAAAAACTGTTTTTT,CATSRDGEKLFF
.,TRBJ2-7,14,TRBV28,.,TGTGCCAGCAGCAGAGCCCGGGATGGGAACGAGCAGTACTTC,CASSRARDGNEQYF
.,TRBJ2-6,16,TRBV7-9,.,TGTGCCAGCAGCTCGACGGAAGACTCTGGGGCCAACGTCCTGACTTTC,CASSSTEDSGANVLTF
.,TRBJ2-5,14,TRBV9,TRBD1,TGTGCCAGCAGCCCACACAGGGGGCAGGAGACCCAGTACTTC,CASSPHRGQETQYF
.,TRBJ2-5,15,TRBV6-5,TRBD2,TGTGCCAGCAGTTATCGGACTAGCGGAGGGGAGACCCAGTACTTC,CASSYRTSGGETQYF
.,TRBJ2-7,13,TRBV9,.,TGTGCCAGCAGCGGAGGAGGGGTCCACGAGCAGTACTTC,CASSGGGVHEQYF
.,TRBJ1-3,15,TRBV28,.,TGTGCCAGCAGTTTGGCGGTCGGCTCTGGAAACACCATATATTTT,CASSLAVGSGNTIYF
.,TRBJ2-7,15,TRBV4-1,.,TGCGCCAGCAGCCAAGGTGTGGCAGGGCTGATCGAGCAGTACTTC,CASSQGVAGLIEQYF
.,TRBJ2-7,15,TRBV27,TRBD1,TGTGCCAGCAGTCTCGCGGGACAGGGCACCTACGAGCAGTACTTC,CASSLAGQGTYEQYF
.,TRBJ1-1,14,TRBV27,.,TGTGCCAGCAGTTTATTGGGGTTTGGGTATGAAGCTTTCTTT,CASSLLGFGYEAFF
.,TRBJ2-7,12,TRBV28,.,TGTGCCAGCACTAGGAGAGGCTCCGAGCAGTACTTC,CASTRRGSEQYF
.,TRBJ2-7,14,TRBV2,.,TGTGCCAGCAGAGGGGGTCGGGTCCCCTACGAGCAGTACTTC,CASRGGRVPYEQYF
few,TRBJ1-5,14,TRBV7-9,.,TGTGCCAGCAGCTCCTCAGGGGTAGGACAGCCCCAGCATTTT,CASSSSGVGQPQHF
.,TRBJ1-5,15,TRBV19,.,TGTGCCAGTAGTATAGCCCCAGTTTCAAGGGAGCCCCAGCATTTT,CASSIAPVSREPQHF
.,TRBJ1-1,18,TRBV19,TRBD1,TGTGCCAGTAGTATATCCCTCGGGGGGACAGGGGAAGGCACTGAAGCTTTCTTT,CASSISLGGTGEGTEAFF
.,TRBJ1-1,14,TRBV25-1,.,TGTGCCAGCAGTAGGTGGGATCTGTACACTGAAGCTTTCTTT,CASSRWDLYTEAFF
.,TRBJ1-1,12,TRBV5-4,.,TGTGCCAGCAGCTCGACGGGAACTGAAGCTTTCTTT,CASSSTGTEAFF
.,TRBJ2-7,14,TRBV28,.,TGTGCCAGCAGTTTAACGGGGCTAGGAGGCGAGCAGTACTTC,CASSLTGLGGEQYF
.,TRBJ1-3,17,TRBV19,.,TGTGCCAGTAGTATAGTACCCGGGACGGGATCTGGAAACACCATATATTTT,CASSIVPGTGSGNTIYF
.,TRBJ2-7,15,TRBV27,TRBD1,TGTGCCAGCAGTTTGTTTTCCGGGACAGCGTACGAGCAGTACTTC,CASSLFSGTAYEQYF
.,TRBJ2-1,13,TRBV11-2,.,TGTGCCAGCAGCTACGAGGCCGGCTCTGAGCAGTTCTTC,CASSYEAGSEQFF
.,TRBJ2-5,15,TRBV7-8,.,TGTGCCAGCAGCTTATTCGGGAGAGTACAAGAGACCCAGTACTTC,CASSLFGRVQETQYF
.,TRBJ2-7,15,TRBV5-1,.,TGCGCCAGCAGCGCTGTACCCGCACAGGGCTACGAGCAGTACTTC,CASSAVPAQGYEQYF
.,TRBJ1-2,11,TRBV29-1,.,TGCAGCGCTAGGTTAACGGATGGCTACACCTTC,CSARLTDGYTF
.,TRBJ2-7,13,TRBV5-6,TRBD1,TGTGCCAGCAGCTTCGAGACAGGGCACGAGCAGTACTTC,CASSFETGHEQYF
.,TRBJ2-1,15,TRBV4-1,.,TGCGCCAGCAGCCAAGGAGGGGGACTCAGCAATGAGCAGTTCTTC,CASSQGGGLSNEQFF
.,TRBJ2-7,14,TRBV30,TRBD2,TGTGCCTGGAGTGGCGGGGCGGGAGACCACGAGCAGTACTTC,CAWSGGAGDHEQYF
.,TRBJ2-1,15,TRBV14,.,TGTGCCAGCAGCCAAGGGGCCGGAGCCTACAATGAGCAGTTCTTC,CASSQGAGAYNEQFF
.,TRBJ2-2,14,TRBV9,.,TGTGCCAGCAGCGTACTGGACTCCACCGGGGAGCTGTTTTTT,CASSVLDSTGELFF
.,TRBJ1-1,18,TRBV4-1,TRBD1,TGCGCCAGCAGCCACAACAGAGGCCCACAGGGGACGAACACTGAAGCTTTCTTT,CASSHNRGPQGTNTEAFF
.,TRBJ2-7,13,TRBV28,.,TGTGCCAGCAACACGGACAGTTCCTACGAGCAGTACTTC,CASNTDSSYEQYF
.,TRBJ2-1,16,TRBV7-9,TRBD1,TGTGCCAGCAGCACGAAGGGACAGGGTCGGTACAATGAGCAGTTCTTC,CASSTKGQGRYNEQFF
.,TRBJ1-1,19,TRBV11-2,.,TGTGCCAGCAGCCAACTTAGTGGCAGTAGGGAAAACATGAACACTGAAGCTTTCTTT,CASSQLSGSRENMNTEAFF
.,TRBJ2-7,15,TRBV5-4,TRBD1,TGTGCCAGCAGCTCGGCGGACAGGGAAGACTACGAGCAGTACTTC,CASSSADREDYEQYF
.,TRBJ1-2,12,TRBV13,.,TGTGCCAGCAGCTCGGGGCGAAATGGCTACACCTTC,CASSSGRNGYTF
.,TRBJ2-7,15,TRBV19,.,TGTGCCAGTAGTATCGGGAGATCCCGCTCCTACGAGCAGTACTTC,CASSIGRSRSYEQYF
once,TRBJ2-7,13,TRBV7-9,.,TGTGCCAGCAGCTTAGACGCAGACTACGAGCAGTACTTC,CASSLDADYEQYF
.,TRBJ2-1,15,TRBV9,.,TGTGCCAGCACCCAGTGGGGAAGTGTGGCCAATGAGCAGTTCTTC,CASTQWGSVANEQFF
.,TRBJ1-1,16,TRBV7-9,TRBD1,TGTGCCAGCAGCTTAGGAGTCGGACAGGGCTTCACTGAAGCTTTCTTT,CASSLGVGQGFTEAFF
.,TRBJ2-1,15,TRBV19,TRBD2,TGTGCCAGTACCCCGACTAGCGGGAGAGTGAATGAGCAGTTCTTC,CASTPTSGRVNEQFF
once,TRBJ1-3,15,TRBV7-7,.,TGTGCCAGCAGCTTAGGACAGAACTCTGGAAACACCATATATTTT,CASSLGQNSGNTIYF
.,TRBJ2-2,13,TRBV7-9,.,TGTGCCAGCAGCTTACCGGGATCCGGGGAGCTGTTTTTT,CASSLPGSGELFF
.,TRBJ2-3,13,TRBV7-9,.,TGTGCCAGCAGCTTCCTAAGCACAGATACGCAGTATTTT,CASSFLSTDTQYF
.,TRBJ2-2,18,TRBV28,.,TGTGCCAGCAGTAGCCCCCGGGGATCTCCAGGAGGGCCCGGGGAGCTGTTTTTT,CASSSPRGSPGGPGELFF
.,TRBJ2-7,16,TRBV9,TRBD2,TGTGCCAGCAGCCCAGGGCGGGGGGGAGCTTTCTACGAGCAGTACTTC,CASSPGRGGAFYEQYF
.,TRBJ2-7,14,TRBV7-9,.,TGTGCCAGCAGCTTAGTCGCCAAGCCCGGCGAGCAGTACTTC,CASSLVAKPGEQYF